Presented here are 17 T cell receptor beta chains from one specimen sequenced in a study of identical twins. TCRdb reanalysed the 5' RACE reads using MiXCR and keeps one entry per CDR3 protein. Among 700,000 or so distinct CDR3 sequences listed, 20% to 25% were seen once. The sample was also reused in another study, on T cells expressing NK-cell markers.

Sequencing was carried out using PBMCs. These receptors were collected from a woman between 18 and 30 years old in good health.

This chain connects TRBV29-1 to TRBJ2-2; 7 positions match TRBD1. The V gene's germline CDR1 is SQVTM and CDR2 ANQGSEA. With V trimmed by 3 bases and J by 7 bases, 14 bases remained unmatched. This CDR3 region has 16 residues. The CDR3 sequence is CSVEGSEEGAVGELFF. The CDR3 bases are TGCAGCGTTGAGGGCTCCGAAGAGGGGGCGGTCGGGGAGCTGTTTTTT.

The table lists this clonotype with a few counts. Germline and junction disagree at one end, which may indicate a read error. The V and J genes are TRBV5-1 and TRBJ2-7, with TRBD2 matching 9 bases. The CDR3 is made up of 14 amino acids. Per the germline V gene, CDR1 is SGHRS and CDR2 is YFSETQ. The CDR3 here is CASSLSSGVYEQYF. In DNA form, the CDR3 reads TGTGCCAGCAGCCTCTCTAGCGGGGTCTACGAGCAGTACTTC.

The chain employs TRBV12-3 or TRBV12-4 and TRBJ2-5, with 8 positions matching TRBD2. V trimming: 3 bases; J trimming: 6 bases; junction bases outside the gene matches: 6. This CDR3 region has 14 residues. The CDR3 is CASSFAGGEQTQYF. Here the CDR3 DNA reads TGTGCCAGCAGTTTTGCGGGAGGTGAACAGACCCAGTACTTC.

This clonotype came up a few times. This rearrangement joins TRBV7-9 to TRBJ1-1; D remains unclear. V dropped 0 bases and J dropped 2 bases, with 7 bases sitting between them. The CDR3 is 14 residues long. The germline V gene encodes CDR1 SEHNR and CDR2 FQNEAQ (reference sequence). As DNA, the CDR3 is TGTGCCAGCAGCTTAGCTCAGGTTAACACTGAAGCTTTCTTT. It codes for CASSLAQVNTEAFF.

The chain carries TRBV12-3 or TRBV12-4 and TRBJ2-7, with 12 bases identical to TRBD2. V was pared by 3 bases and J by 9 bases, with 6 bases of the junction left unmatched. This CDR3 is 14 amino acids long. The CDR3 region has the DNA TGTGCCAGCAGTTTGACTAGCGGGGGAATCGGGCAGTACTTC. Translation gives CASSLTSGGIGQYF.

Only a few counts were recorded for this clonotype. J is TRBJ2-7 and V is TRBV6-1; 12 nucleotides align to TRBD2. V shed 7 bases, J shed 3 bases, and the junction held 10 bases outside the gene matches. The CDR3 loop spans 16 amino acids. The germline V gene has CDR1 MNHNS and CDR2 SASEGT. In nucleotides, the CDR3 is TGTGCCAGCAAGACTAGCGGGAGTATTGATATCTACGAGCAGTACTTC. It codes for CASKTSGSIDIYEQYF.

J is TRBJ2-5 and V is TRBV20-1, with TRBD2 identical over 7 bases. The CDR3 runs to 16 residues. V shed 1 base and J 1 base; nucleotides not matched to a gene: 9. Per germline, CDR1 DFQATT and CDR2 SNEGSKA (reference sequence). This CDR3 is CSARGEAGPSQETQYF. The CDR3 DNA reads TGCAGTGCTAGAGGAGAAGCGGGACCCTCCCAAGAGACCCAGTACTTC.

This clonotype has more than one count but fewer than ten. The CDR3 region has the DNA TGTGCCAGCAGTTTACGGGGGGCCGACAATGAGCAGTTCTTC. This codes for CASSLRGADNEQFF. V and J are TRBV12-3 or TRBV12-4 and TRBJ2-1, with TRBD2 as a possible D gene (7 bases). This CDR3 is 14 amino acids long. V lost 2 bases and J 5 bases, leaving 10 bases between the germline ends.

In DNA form, the CDR3 reads TGCGCCAGCAGCCGCGTACCAGCCAGTCATTACGAGCAGTACTTC. Amino acid sequence: CASSRVPASHYEQYF. The rearrangement links TRBV4-1 to TRBJ2-7; D ambiguous. The germline V and J ends were trimmed by 4 bases and 4 bases, with 17 bases remaining between them. Germline CDR1 and CDR2: MGHRA and YSYEKL. CDR3 size: 15 residues.

V is TRBV28 and J is TRBJ2-5; D is perhaps TRBD1 or TRBD2 (7 bases each). The V gene lost 4 bases and the J gene lost 7 bases, with 19 bases spanning the gap. In germline, CDR1 is MDHEN, CDR2 SYDVKM. This CDR3 spans 15 amino acids. For the CDR3, the DNA is TGTGCCAGCAGTTGGAGACAGGGATCGGGAGGGACCCAGTACTTC. Translated: CASSWRQGSGGTQYF.

The V call is TRBV3-1, the J call TRBJ1-1, with D hard to call. CDR3 size: 13 residues. Trimming pared 7 bases from V and 3 bases from J, leaving 12 bases between. Germline assignment: CDR1 LGHDT and CDR2 YNNKEL (reference sequence). The CDR3 reads CASTGFLDTEAFF. The CDR3, as DNA: TGTGCCAGCACTGGGTTTTTGGACACTGAAGCTTTCTTT.

This clonotype was seen only a few times. The rearrangement links TRBV12-3 or TRBV12-4 to TRBJ1-2; D is perhaps TRBD1 (6 bases). V was pared by 5 bases and J by 5 bases, with 15 bases between. The length of the CDR3 is 14 residues. CDR3 coding DNA: TGTGCCAGCAGTCCCCTCCGGGGGGCTTATGGCTACACCTTC. It yields the protein CASSPLRGAYGYTF.

This sequence joins TRBV7-8 and TRBJ2-7; possible D gene TRBD2, 5 bases. Trimming took off 5 bases at V and 5 bases at J, with 16 bases between the two ends. Per the germline V gene, CDR1 is SGHVS and CDR2 is FQNEAQ. This CDR3 region has 14 residues. CDR3 nucleotides: TGTGCCAGCAGCCCACGGGCGGGTCGGGACGAGCAGTACTTC. It specifies CASSPRAGRDEQYF.

V and J are TRBV5-5 and TRBJ2-3, with D perhaps matching TRBD2 (6 bases). CDR1 and CDR2 from the germline V gene are SGHKS and YYEKEE (reference sequence). Trimming stripped 1 base from V and 2 bases from J, with 20 bases between. CDR3 length: 18 amino acids. The CDR3 DNA follows: TGTGCCAGCAGCTTGCGGACGGGAGCGGGCGCACACACAGATACGCAGTATTTT. It translates to CASSLRTGAGAHTDTQYF.

This clonotype appeared many times. This chain joins TRBV20-1 and TRBJ2-3; D gene ambiguous. The CDR3 spans 13 residues. The germline V gene has CDR1 DFQATT and CDR2 SNEGSKA (reference sequence). The DNA for the CDR3 is TGCAGAGCCGACCACCCTAGCACAGATACGCAGTATTTT. It yields the protein CRADHPSTDTQYF.

This clonotype has just a few counts. The chain employs TRBV5-1 and TRBJ2-3; D gene ambiguous. Trimming pared 3 bases from V and 10 bases from J, leaving 12 bases between. The CDR3 spans 12 residues. The V gene's germline CDR1 is SGHRS and CDR2 YFSETQ. The CDR3 nucleotides are TGCGCCAGCAGCTGGACCGGGCCATCGCAGTATTTT. This sequence encodes CASSWTGPSQYF.

This clonotype was found a few times. V gene TRBV11-3 combines with J gene TRBJ2-1; 7 bases fit TRBD2. After removal of 4 bases from V and 3 bases from J, the junction contained 3 bases not matched to a gene. Germline CDR1 is SGHNT and CDR2 is YENEEA. The CDR3 consists of 14 residues. The CDR3 nucleotides read TGTGCCAGCAGCTCGGGGGGAATCTACAATGAGCAGTTCTTC. Protein product: CASSSGGIYNEQFF. Full variable domain (rest looked up from reference TRBV11-3 and TRBJ2-1): EAGVVQSPRYKIIEKKQPVAFWCNPISGHNTLYWYLQNLGQGPELLIRYENEEAVDDSQLPKDRFSAERLKGVDSTLKIQPAELGDSAVYLCASSSGGIYNEQFFGPGTRLTVL.